In this sample, the clone carrying this T cell receptor (beta chain) turned up a few times. The target antigen is unknown. This sample stems from a study of T cell repertoires in cytomegalovirus infection. Findings and limits, study-wide: Ex vivo responses were dominated by HLA-C-restricted CMV-specific TCR beta clonotypes. Totalled public TCR beta family frequency picked out people who carried CMV plus the relevant HLA.

The CDR3 is 15 residues long. V was cut by 1 base and J by 1 base, with 11 bases left in between. Germline assignment: CDR1 DFQATT and CDR2 SNEGSKA (reference sequence). TCRdb analysed the reads with MiXCR anew, one entry per CDR3 protein. Among more than 400,000 distinct CDR3 sequences listed, roughly 29% were seen once. The source is a human donor in good health (CMV status not recorded). Some clones in this sample may be carry-over from other donors' samples. Specimen: PBMCs. The chain is built from TRBV20-1 and TRBJ2-1; D is uncertain. The CDR3 nucleotides are TGCAGTGCTAGAGGCTTGCTAGTTTCCTACAATGAGCAGTTCTTC. It codes for CSARGLLVSYNEQFF.